What follows is one TCR beta chain and its context. The data derive from a study of T cell responses to AZD1222 COVID-19 vaccine. CDR1 ENHRY and CDR2 SYGVKD come from the germline V gene. The V and J ends lost 8 bases and 2 bases respectively, with 10 bases between them. CDR3 length: 13 amino acids. Profiled with immunoSEQ multiplex PCR; TCRdb holds only in-frame clones, not every one. The table has about 92,000 clones, over 80% seen once. The sample consisted of peripheral blood, taken on day 0 of AZD1222 vaccination. This chain connects TRBV10-3 to TRBJ1-3, with D uncertain. The sequence came from an adult in good health. The CDR3 region has the DNA TGTGCCATCGAAGGAGATACTGGAAACACCATATATTTT. Protein product: CAIEGDTGNTIYF.